Each of the 26 T cell receptor beta chains below was sequenced from the same sample in a study of PD-1 blockade in classical Hodgkin lymphoma. Generated by immunoSEQ multiplex PCR, the TCRdb table keeps only in-frame clones and is missing some. This sample has tens of thousands of clones, with roughly 91% found just once. Noted time point: newly diagnosed, previously untreated cHL patient sample. The specimen was peripheral blood mononuclear cells (PBMCs). These TCRs come from a human donor with classical Hodgkin lymphoma.

This chain links TRBV7-8 with TRBJ1-2; 11 nucleotides line up with TRBD1. V shed 5 bases and J 14 bases; nucleotides not matched to a gene: 10. This CDR3 region has 13 residues. Germline V gene lookup returns CDR1 SGHVS and CDR2 FQNEAQ. The CDR3 protein is CASSPRDRGFGTF. CDR3 bases: TGTGCCAGCAGCCCTCGGGACAGGGGGTTTGGGACCTTC.

This clone was recorded once. This sequence joins TRBV7-9 and TRBJ1-5; D perhaps matches TRBD1 (6 bases). Germline CDR1 SEHNR, CDR2 FQNEAQ (reference sequence). The CDR3 length is 15 residues. V lost 0 bases, J lost 8 bases, and 14 bases lay in between. The CDR3 DNA reads as TGTGCCAGCAGCTTAGCAACCCCAGGGGTCGAGCCCCAGCATTTT. Translation: CASSLATPGVEPQHF.

The genes are TRBV28 and TRBJ1-1, with a possible D match to TRBD1 (6 bases). This CDR3 comprises 13 residues. The germline CDR1 and CDR2 sequences are MDHEN and SYDVKM. V was trimmed by 6 bases and J by 3 bases, leaving 11 bases between them. DNA for the CDR3: TGTGCCAGCAGGGAAGGGGGATACACTGAAGCTTTCTTT. Its translation: CASREGGYTEAFF. The full variable domain, its missing parts supplied by reference TRBV28 and TRBJ1-1, is DVKVTQSSRYLVKRTGEKVFLECVQDMDHENMFWYRQDPGLGLRLIYFSYDVKMKEKGDIPEGYSVSREKKERFSLILESASTNQTSMYLCASREGGYTEAFFGQGTRLTVV.

The rearrangement uses TRBV6-1 and TRBJ2-3; 8 positions agree with TRBD1. The trim removed 6 bases at V and 2 bases at J, leaving 7 bases unmatched. CDR1 MNHNS and CDR2 SASEGT come from the germline V gene. This CDR3 is built from 15 residues. CDR3 in DNA: TGTGCCAGCAGGGAGACAGGGGCCCTCACAGATACGCAGTATTTT. Translation: CASRETGALTDTQYF.

The genes are TRBV7-9 and TRBJ2-1; TRBD2 matches 13 bases. CDR1 is SEHNR, CDR2 FQNEAQ, per germline (reference sequence). The CDR3 contains 15 residues. The junction had 7 bases not matched to a gene; V was cut back by 5 bases and J by 9 bases. CDR3 in amino acids: CASSTGLAGAAEQFF. The CDR3 DNA follows: TGTGCCAGCAGCACCGGACTAGCGGGAGCCGCTGAGCAGTTCTTC.

The chain carries TRBV7-9 and TRBJ2-5, with D possibly being TRBD1 (5 bases). CDR3 length: 14 residues. The V and J ends lost 5 bases and 0 bases respectively, with 10 bases between them. Germline V gene lookup returns CDR1 SEHNR and CDR2 FQNEAQ (reference sequence). The CDR3 nucleotides are TGTGCCAGCAGCCCGAACAGGTACCAAGAGACCCAGTACTTC. Protein sequence: CASSPNRYQETQYF.

The J gene is TRBJ2-1, the V gene TRBV11-2, with a weak D call TRBD2 (5 bases). This CDR3 contains 16 residues. Trimming pared 5 bases from V and 2 bases from J, leaving 16 bases between. CDR1 and CDR2 (germline): SGHAT, FQNNGV. The CDR3 DNA follows: TGTGCCAGCAGCCCAGTTAGAGGGCGAACCTACAATGAGCAGTTCTTC. It codes for CASSPVRGRTYNEQFF.

The chain employs TRBV28 and TRBJ1-2; D is unclear. V lost 8 bases, J lost 1 base, and 8 bases lay in between. CDR1 MDHEN and CDR2 SYDVKM come from the germline V gene. This CDR3 contains 12 residues. The CDR3 coding sequence is TGTGCCAGCCTCCTACTTAACTATGGCTACACCTTC. Translated, it gives CASLLLNYGYTF.

This chain uses TRBV6-1 with TRBJ2-3; 7 positions agree with TRBD2. The CDR3 contains 14 residues. With V trimmed by 1 base and J by 2 bases, 0 bases remained unmatched. CDR1 is MNHNS, CDR2 SASEGT, per germline. CDR3 in amino acids: CASSEGLATDTQYF. CDR3 coding DNA: TGTGCCAGCAGTGAAGGACTAGCCACAGATACGCAGTATTTT.

This rearrangement joins TRBV10-3 to TRBJ2-2, with 7 bases aligning to TRBD2. From germline, CDR1 is ENHRY and CDR2 SYGVKD. The J segment lost 2 bases and the V segment lost 8 bases, leaving 14 bases of the junction unmatched. The CDR3 is 17 amino acids. This chain's CDR3 is CAISGGGGGDNTGELFF. The CDR3 region has the DNA TGTGCCATCTCCGGCGGGGGAGGAGGAGATAACACCGGGGAGCTGTTTTTT.

The CDR3 here is CASSPGPVLEPQHF. The CDR3, as DNA: TGTGCCAGCAGCCCCGGACCCGTCCTGGAGCCCCAGCATTTT. V usage is TRBV7-9 and J usage is TRBJ1-5; no clear D gene. Germline CDR1 and CDR2: SEHNR and FQNEAQ (reference sequence). The V and J ends lost 5 bases and 8 bases respectively, with 16 bases between them. This CDR3 is 14 amino acids long.

The chain combines TRBV2 with TRBJ2-7, with TRBD2 matching over 7 bases. J gave up 0 bases and V 6 bases, and 2 bases lay outside the gene matches. Germline V lookup: CDR1 SNHLY, CDR2 FYNNEI. The CDR3 is 13 residues long. The CDR3 loop is CASSTSDSYEQYV. As DNA, the CDR3 is TGTGCCAGCAGCACTAGCGACTCCTACGAGCAGTACGTC.

In its sample, this clone was seen once. The V gene is TRBV5-1, the J gene TRBJ2-5; tentatively, D is TRBD1 or TRBD2 (6 bases each). The V and J ends lost 4 bases and 4 bases respectively, with 17 bases between them. The CDR3 runs to 15 residues. Germline CDR1 and CDR2: SGHRS and YFSETQ. CDR3 nucleotide sequence: TGCGCCAGCAGCCCTTTTAGGGGGGCCGGAGAGACCCAGTACTTC. The encoded protein is CASSPFRGAGETQYF.

The chain has TRBV9 and TRBJ2-6; no reliable D call. The germline V gene has CDR1 SGDLS and CDR2 YYNGEE. Trimming cost V 4 bases and J 1 base, with 12 bases left between them. The CDR3 extends over 16 amino acids. The CDR3 region is CASSYTPLSGANVLTF. The CDR3 DNA is TGTGCCAGCAGCTATACACCTCTATCTGGGGCCAACGTCCTGACTTTC.

The rearrangement uses TRBV11-3 and TRBJ2-5, with D perhaps TRBD1 or TRBD2 (6 bases each). The ends were cut back, 3 bases at V and 1 base at J, with 12 bases in the middle. CDR3 length: 15 residues. CDR1 is SGHNT, CDR2 YENEEA, per germline. CDR3 in amino acids: CASSLGEGGQETQYF. In DNA form, the CDR3 reads TGTGCCAGCAGCTTGGGCGAGGGGGGCCAAGAGACCCAGTACTTC. The whole variable domain, remainder taken from reference TRBV11-3 and TRBJ2-5, is EAGVVQSPRYKIIEKKQPVAFWCNPISGHNTLYWYLQNLGQGPELLIRYENEEAVDDSQLPKDRFSAERLKGVDSTLKIQPAELGDSAVYLCASSLGEGGQETQYFGPGTRLLVL.

The CDR3, as DNA: TGTGCCAGTAGTATCTCCACCGCCTCCTACAATGAGCAGTTCTTC. Its translation: CASSISTASYNEQFF. The J gene is TRBJ2-1, the V gene TRBV19, with D unresolved. Germline V gene data show CDR1 as LNHDA and CDR2 as SQIVND (reference sequence). The CDR3 is 15 amino acids. The germline V and J ends were trimmed by 3 bases and 0 bases, with 9 bases remaining between them.

The genes are TRBV6-5 and TRBJ2-7; 8 bases are a match to TRBD2. V dropped 6 bases and J dropped 3; count of bases not matched to a gene: 7. This CDR3 spans 14 amino acids. CDR1 MNHEY and CDR2 SVGAGI come from the germline V gene. The CDR3 DNA follows: TGTGCCAGCAGGCCCAGCGGGGGCGACTACGAGCAGTACGTC. It codes for CASRPSGGDYEQYV.

The J gene is TRBJ1-1, the V gene TRBV28; D perhaps matches TRBD1 (5 bases). The V gene's germline CDR1 is MDHEN and CDR2 SYDVKM. This CDR3 has 15 amino acids. Between the trimmed V and J ends, which lost 6 bases and 4 bases, there was a span of 18 bases. The CDR3: CASSRPGQRGTEAFF. CDR3 bases: TGTGCCAGCAGCCGTCCCGGACAAAGGGGCACTGAAGCTTTCTTT. The entire variable domain, with the rest obtained from reference TRBV28 and TRBJ1-1, is as follows: DVKVTQSSRYLVKRTGEKVFLECVQDMDHENMFWYRQDPGLGLRLIYFSYDVKMKEKGDIPEGYSVSREKKERFSLILESASTNQTSMYLCASSRPGQRGTEAFFGQGTRLTVV.

The CDR3 DNA follows: TGTGCCAGCAGTTACTCGATTGACAATGAGCAGTTCTTC. Translating it yields CASSYSIDNEQFF. The chain links TRBV6-5 to TRBJ2-1; D not certain. Germline V gene lookup returns CDR1 MNHEY and CDR2 SVGAGI. This CDR3 has 13 residues. Deletions cut 0 bases from V and 5 bases from J, with 5 bases between.

This chain's CDR3 is CASSGGTSGTDTQYF. CDR3 coding DNA: TGTGCCAGCAGTGGGGGGACTAGCGGCACAGATACGCAGTATTTT. J is TRBJ2-3 and V is TRBV6-4; 10 positions agree with TRBD2. CDR3 size: 15 residues. Unmatched junction bases numbered 2, after V lost 4 bases and J lost 1 base. The V gene's germline CDR1 is MRHNA and CDR2 SNTAGT.

The chain is built from TRBV11-3 and TRBJ2-7; the D is unclear. This CDR3 is built from 14 residues. Looked up from germline, CDR1 is SGHNT and CDR2 is YENEEA. Trimming took off 3 bases at V and 7 bases at J, with 16 bases between the two ends. For the CDR3, the DNA is TGTGCCAGCAGCTTTTTCATCCGGGTGGGGGAGCAGTACGTC. It yields the protein CASSFFIRVGEQYV.

The rearrangement uses TRBV29-1 and TRBJ2-5, with D perhaps TRBD1 or TRBD2 (5 bases each). Trimming removed 4 bases from V and 8 bases from J, with 11 bases in between. The CDR3 is 11 residues long. Germline V CDR1 and CDR2: SQVTM, ANQGSEA. Written as DNA, the CDR3 is TGCAGCGTTGGGGACCTCGGTACCCAGTACTTC. Protein: CSVGDLGTQYF.

The chain recombines TRBV19 with TRBJ2-1; 15 nucleotides match TRBD2. V dropped 6 bases and J dropped 0; count of bases not matched to a gene: 6. CDR3 length: 18 amino acids. Germline loops: CDR1 LNHDA, CDR2 SQIVND (reference sequence). Written as DNA, the CDR3 is TGTGCCAGTAGCTCCGGGACTAGCGGGAGGACCTCCTACAATGAGCAGTTCTTC. Protein sequence: CASSSGTSGRTSYNEQFF.

V is TRBV5-4 and J is TRBJ1-1; D unresolved. Trimming shortened V by 0 bases and J by 1 base, and 4 bases separated the two germline ends. This CDR3 is 13 amino acids long. Germline V gene data show CDR1 as SGHNT and CDR2 as YYREEE (reference sequence). The CDR3 DNA reads as TGTGCCAGCAGCTTGGCTAGGAACACTGAAGCTTTCTTT. Translating gives CASSLARNTEAFF.

This chain joins TRBV11-2 and TRBJ2-7; D gene uncertain. V lost 5 bases and J 1 base, leaving 9 bases between the germline ends. Germline CDR1 SGHAT, CDR2 FQNNGV. This CDR3 contains 13 residues. For the CDR3, the DNA is TGTGCCAGCAGCCCCGACACTTCCTACGAGCAGTACGTC. It specifies CASSPDTSYEQYV.

The CDR3: CASSKGGQPEYSGNTIYF. CDR3 DNA: TGTGCCAGCAGCAAAGGAGGACAGCCGGAATACTCTGGAAACACCATATATTTT. The rearrangement joins TRBV21-1 to TRBJ1-3; the listed D gene, TRBD1, was not tested against the DNA. TRBV21-1 is shown as a pseudogene. CDR3 size: 18 residues.